Presented here are 17 T cell receptor beta chains from one specimen sequenced in a study of radiation and T cells in renal cell carcinoma. Profiled with immunoSEQ multiplex PCR; TCRdb holds only in-frame clones, not every one. The table has 40,000 to 50,000 clones, approximately 80% seen once. Time point in this sample: baseline pretreatment blood. Stated treatment: 15 Gy SBRT to primary tumor, nephrectomy 4 weeks later. The material was blood, obtained from a patient whose treatment included radiotherapy and nephrectomy. The receptors originated from a woman aged 65 to 85 with renal cell carcinoma.

The chain uses TRBV7-2 and TRBJ2-5; 11 bases are shared with TRBD2. CDR3 length equals 16 residues. Trimming cost V 5 bases and J 5 bases; bases outside gene matches: 10. Germline CDR1 is SGHTA and CDR2 is FQGNSA. The CDR3 region is CASSPIAGGPGETQYF. CDR3 nucleotide sequence: TGTGCCAGCAGCCCAATAGCGGGAGGGCCCGGGGAGACCCAGTACTTC.

The chain is built from TRBV11-2 and TRBJ1-5; D perhaps matches TRBD1 (5 bases). Germline V CDR1 and CDR2: SGHAT, FQNNGV. The CDR3 covers 14 residues. V was pared by 1 base and J by 5 bases, with 9 bases between. This CDR3 is CASSLGGGDQPQHF. The CDR3 nucleotides are TGTGCCAGCAGCTTAGGGGGGGGAGATCAGCCCCAGCATTTT.

This chain uses TRBV7-7 with TRBJ2-7; D possibly uses TRBD1 or TRBD2 (7 bases each). V lost 5 bases to trimming and J lost 5 bases, with 19 bases between them. Looked up from germline, CDR1 is SSHAT and CDR2 is FNYEAQ (reference sequence). The CDR3 runs to 15 residues. The DNA of the CDR3 is TGTGCCAGCAGCCCCGGGGGGCCAGGGGGTAACGAGCAGTACTTC. Its protein is CASSPGGPGGNEQYF.

The V and J genes are TRBV2 and TRBJ2-1; no clear D gene. There are 13 residues in the CDR3. Trimming took off 8 bases at V and 5 bases at J, with 13 bases between the two ends. Germline-derived CDR1 and CDR2 are SNHLY and FYNNEI. CDR3 loop: CASVLHPDNEQFF. For the CDR3, the DNA is TGTGCCAGCGTCCTGCACCCAGACAATGAGCAGTTCTTC.

This rearrangement joins TRBV4-1 to TRBJ2-7; D gene uncertain. The CDR3 sequence is 12 residues long. Germline lookup yields CDR1 MGHRA and CDR2 YSYEKL. Trimming took 4 bases from V and 3 from J, leaving 7 bases between them. CDR3 coding DNA: TGCGCCAGCAGCCCCGACGGCTACGAGCAGTACTTC. Encoded protein: CASSPDGYEQYF.

This rearrangement joins TRBV7-2 to TRBJ2-1; 7 nucleotides align to TRBD1. Trimming at V came to 3 bases and at J to 10 bases, leaving 12 bases not matched to a gene. CDR3 length: 15 residues. CDR1 and CDR2 (germline): SGHTA, FQGNSA. The CDR3 coding sequence is TGTGCCAGCAGCTTGTGGACAGGTAACGCTTTAGAGCAGTTCTTC. It specifies CASSLWTGNALEQFF.

The chain employs TRBV5-4 and TRBJ2-1; a weak D match, TRBD1 (5 bases). The CDR3 has 13 amino acids. The germline CDR1 and CDR2 sequences are SGHNT and YYREEE (reference sequence). The V and J ends lost 4 bases and 8 bases respectively, with 13 bases between them. This CDR3 is CASSQGQYDEQFF. In nucleotides, the CDR3 is TGTGCCAGCAGCCAGGGCCAGTACGATGAGCAGTTCTTC. The full variable domain, its missing parts supplied by reference TRBV5-4 and TRBJ2-1, is ETGVTQSPTHLIKTRGQQVTLRCSSQSGHNTVSWYQQALGQGPQFIFQYYREEENGRGNFPPRFSGLQFPNYSSELNVNALELDDSALYLCASSQGQYDEQFFGPGTRLTVL.

The chain joins TRBV19 to TRBJ2-1; TRBD2 matches at 7 bases. V lost 6 bases to trimming and J lost 7 bases; unmatched junction nucleotides: 6. This CDR3 comprises 13 residues. Per the germline V gene, CDR1 is LNHDA and CDR2 is SQIVND (reference sequence). The CDR3 spells CASSTTSLNEQFF. The CDR3, as DNA: TGTGCCAGTAGCACGACTAGCTTAAATGAGCAGTTCTTC.

The chain uses TRBV6-5 and TRBJ2-5; D may be TRBD1 (6 bases). The last part of the DNA fits TRBJ2-7 better; the J call may be wrong. CDR1 is MNHEY, CDR2 SVGAGI, per germline. The CDR3 length is 12 residues. The CDR3 spells CASRDGQYEQYF. CDR3 bases: TGTGCCAGCAGAGACGGACAGTACGAGCAGTACTTC.

This chain connects TRBV4-3 to TRBJ2-5; 8 bases agree with TRBD2. Trimming at V came to 5 bases and at J to 1 base, leaving 6 bases not matched to a gene. The CDR3 is 15 residues long. Germline CDR1 LGHNA, CDR2 YSLEER. The DNA of the CDR3 is TGCGCCAGCAGCAAGCTAGCGGGTACCCAAGAGACCCAGTACTTC. Its protein is CASSKLAGTQETQYF.

The chain combines TRBV19 with TRBJ1-5, with D possibly matching TRBD1 (6 bases). CDR3 length: 16 amino acids. Trimming took off 3 bases at V and 4 bases at J, with 16 bases between the two ends. The germline V gene has CDR1 LNHDA and CDR2 SQIVND (reference sequence). CDR3 residues: CASSIEGRGLNQPQHF. CDR3 bases: TGTGCCAGTAGTATTGAGGGCAGGGGTTTGAATCAGCCCCAGCATTTT. Together with reference TRBV19 and TRBJ1-5, the CDR3 gives the full variable domain: DGGITQSPKYLFRKEGQNVTLSCEQNLNHDAMYWYRQDPGQGLRLIYYSQIVNDFQKGDIAEGYSVSREKKESFPLTVTSAQKNPTAFYLCASSIEGRGLNQPQHFGDGTRLSIL.

This clone was observed once. The chain has TRBV5-1 and TRBJ2-7; possible D gene TRBD1, 6 bases. V gave up 0 bases and J gave up 3 bases, with 10 bases separating them. In germline, CDR1 is SGHRS, CDR2 YFSETQ. This CDR3 comprises 14 residues. The CDR3 DNA sequence: TGCGCCAGCAGCTTGGGGGGGCCTCTCTACGAGCAGTACTTC. Protein product: CASSLGGPLYEQYF. The entire variable domain, with the rest obtained from reference TRBV5-1 and TRBJ2-7, is as follows: KAGVTQTPRYLIKTRGQQVTLSCSPISGHRSVSWYQQTPGQGLQFLFEYFSETQRNKGNFPGRFSGRQFSNSRSEMNVSTLELGDSALYLCASSLGGPLYEQYFGPGTRLTVT.

The CDR3 DNA sequence: TGTGCCAGCAGTCCAGGGTCTTACGGCACTGAAGCTTTCTTT. Its translation: CASSPGSYGTEAFF. The genes are TRBV27 and TRBJ1-1, with D perhaps matching TRBD1 (5 bases). This CDR3 region has 14 residues. CDR1 is MNHEY, CDR2 SMNVEV, per germline (reference sequence). Between the trimmed V and J ends, which lost 5 bases and 4 bases, there was a span of 14 bases.

The chain combines TRBV11-2 with TRBJ1-2; D perhaps matches TRBD1 (6 bases). This CDR3 is 15 amino acids long. The V and J ends lost 6 bases and 0 bases respectively, with 14 bases between them. Germline CDR1 SGHAT, CDR2 FQNNGV. The CDR3 protein is CASRDLRGTNYGYTF. Written as DNA, the CDR3 is TGTGCCAGCAGGGACCTCAGGGGAACTAACTATGGCTACACCTTC.

The chain employs TRBV6-1 and TRBJ1-5, with 10 bases aligning to TRBD1. V was pared by 5 bases and J by 12 bases, with 10 bases of the junction left unmatched. The CDR3 covers 14 residues. Germline CDR1 is MNHNS and CDR2 is SASEGT. CDR3 region: CASSFPGTGDLQHF. In nucleotides, the CDR3 is TGTGCCAGCAGTTTTCCCGGGACAGGGGATCTCCAGCATTTT.

This clone was counted once. The chain uses TRBV6-5 and TRBJ2-5, with D perhaps being TRBD1 or TRBD2 (5 bases each). Germline-derived CDR1 and CDR2 are MNHEY and SVGAGI. Trimming stripped 4 bases from V and 5 bases from J, with 11 bases between. This CDR3 is 13 amino acids long. The CDR3 protein is CASSWGFKETQYF. The CDR3, as DNA: TGTGCCAGCAGTTGGGGGTTCAAGGAGACCCAGTACTTC.

CDR3 DNA: TGCGCCAGCAGCTTGGACAGGGCATTCGAAGAGACCCAGTACTTC. This gives the protein CASSLDRAFEETQYF. V is TRBV5-1 and J is TRBJ2-5; TRBD1 might be the D (6 bases). CDR3 length: 15 amino acids. From germline, CDR1 is SGHRS and CDR2 YFSETQ. V lost 0 bases to trimming and J lost 3 bases, with 12 bases between them.